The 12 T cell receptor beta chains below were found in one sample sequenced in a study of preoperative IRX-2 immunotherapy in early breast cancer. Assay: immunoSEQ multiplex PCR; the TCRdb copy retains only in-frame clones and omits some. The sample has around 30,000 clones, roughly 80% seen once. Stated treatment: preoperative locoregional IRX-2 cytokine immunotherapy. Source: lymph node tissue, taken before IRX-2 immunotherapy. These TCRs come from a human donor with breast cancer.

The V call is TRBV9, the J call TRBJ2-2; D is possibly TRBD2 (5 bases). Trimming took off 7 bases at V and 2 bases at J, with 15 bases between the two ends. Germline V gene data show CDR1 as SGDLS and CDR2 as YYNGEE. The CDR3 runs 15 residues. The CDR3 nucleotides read TGTGCCAGCCATGCTAGCCATCCTAACACCGGGGAGCTGTTTTTT. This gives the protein CASHASHPNTGELFF.

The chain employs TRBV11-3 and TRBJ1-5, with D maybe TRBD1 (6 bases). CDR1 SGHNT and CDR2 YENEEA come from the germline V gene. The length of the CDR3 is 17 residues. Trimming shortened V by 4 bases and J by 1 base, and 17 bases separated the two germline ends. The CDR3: CASSSDPWGASNQPQHF. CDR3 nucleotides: TGTGCCAGCAGCTCCGACCCGTGGGGGGCGAGCAATCAGCCCCAGCATTTT.

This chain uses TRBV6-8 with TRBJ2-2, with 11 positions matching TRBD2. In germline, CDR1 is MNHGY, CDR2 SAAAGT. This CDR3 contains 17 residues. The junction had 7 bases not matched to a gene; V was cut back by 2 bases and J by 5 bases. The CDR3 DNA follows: TGTGCCAGCAGTTACCGATCTAGCGGGGGGCGGACCGGGGAGCTGTTTTTT. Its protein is CASSYRSSGGRTGELFF.

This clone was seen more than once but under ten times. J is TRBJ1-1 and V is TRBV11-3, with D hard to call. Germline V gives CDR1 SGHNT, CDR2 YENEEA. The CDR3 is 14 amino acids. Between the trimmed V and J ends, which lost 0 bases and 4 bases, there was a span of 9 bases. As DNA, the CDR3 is TGTGCCAGCAGCTTAGACAGGAGGAGCACTGAAGCTTTCTTT. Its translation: CASSLDRRSTEAFF.

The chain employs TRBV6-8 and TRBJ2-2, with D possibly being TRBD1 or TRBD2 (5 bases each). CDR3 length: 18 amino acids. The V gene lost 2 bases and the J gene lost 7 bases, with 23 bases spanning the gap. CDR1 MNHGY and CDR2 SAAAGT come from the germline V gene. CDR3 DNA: TGTGCCAGCAGTTACGACCGGGGCTACGTTTCTCTAATCGGGGAGCTGTTTTTT. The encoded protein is CASSYDRGYVSLIGELFF.

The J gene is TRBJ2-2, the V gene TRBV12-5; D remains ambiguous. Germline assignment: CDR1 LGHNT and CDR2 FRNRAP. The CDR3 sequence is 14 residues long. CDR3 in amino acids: CATGFSNGAGELFF. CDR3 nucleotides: TGTGCCACCGGATTCTCCAATGGAGCAGGGGAGCTGTTTTTT.

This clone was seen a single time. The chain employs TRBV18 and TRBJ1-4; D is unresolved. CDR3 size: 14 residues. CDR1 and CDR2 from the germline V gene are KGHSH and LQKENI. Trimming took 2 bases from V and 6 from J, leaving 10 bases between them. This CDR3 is CASSPSGFDEKLFF. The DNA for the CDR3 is TGTGCCAGCTCACCATCGGGGTTTGATGAAAAACTGTTTTTT.

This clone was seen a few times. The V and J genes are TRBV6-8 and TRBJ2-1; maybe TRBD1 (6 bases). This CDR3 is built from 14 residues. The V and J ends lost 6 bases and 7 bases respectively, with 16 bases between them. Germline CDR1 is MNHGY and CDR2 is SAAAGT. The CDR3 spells CASRPGQIGNEQFF. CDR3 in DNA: TGTGCCAGCAGACCTGGACAGATAGGTAATGAGCAGTTCTTC.

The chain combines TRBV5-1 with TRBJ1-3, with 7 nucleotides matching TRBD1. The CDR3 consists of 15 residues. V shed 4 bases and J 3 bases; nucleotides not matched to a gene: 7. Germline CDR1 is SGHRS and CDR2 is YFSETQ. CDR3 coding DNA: TGCGCCAGCAGCCAAACAACAGGGGTTGGAAACACCATATATTTT. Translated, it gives CASSQTTGVGNTIYF.

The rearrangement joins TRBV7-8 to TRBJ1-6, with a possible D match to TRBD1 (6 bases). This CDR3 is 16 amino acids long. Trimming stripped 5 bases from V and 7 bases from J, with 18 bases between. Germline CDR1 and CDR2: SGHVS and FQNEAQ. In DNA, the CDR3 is TGTGCCAGCAGCCCAGGCAGGGGCGCGTTGAATTCACCCCTCCACTTT. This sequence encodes CASSPGRGALNSPLHF.

CDR3 nucleotides: TGTGCTAGTGGTTTGGCTAGCACAGATACGCAGTATTTT. Encoded protein: CASGLASTDTQYF. The rearrangement links TRBV12-5 to TRBJ2-3; D is uncertain. There are 13 residues in the CDR3. Trimming removed 1 base at V and 0 bases at J, with 2 bases between. CDR1 and CDR2 from the germline V gene are LGHNT and FRNRAP.

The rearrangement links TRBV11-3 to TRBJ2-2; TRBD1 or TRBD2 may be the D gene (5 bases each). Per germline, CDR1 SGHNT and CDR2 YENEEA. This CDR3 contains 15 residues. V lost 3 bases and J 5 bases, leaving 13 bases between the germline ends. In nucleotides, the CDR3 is TGTGCCAGCAGCTTGGAGGCCGACAGAACCGGGGAGCTGTTTTTT. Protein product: CASSLEADRTGELFF.